The sequence of this T cell receptor (beta chain) was determined in a study of shared clonotypes between healthy human individuals. Germline V gene sequence: CDR1 MGHRA, CDR2 YSYEKL. The ends were cut back, 3 bases at V and 5 bases at J, with 22 bases in the middle. The length of the CDR3 is 17 residues. Sequencing was performed on unsorted PBMC DNA using ten immunoSEQ deep assay plates. Sequenced by immunoSEQ multiplex PCR; TCRdb stores in-frame clones only, minus some. The sample records around 440,000 clones, 77% being singletons. The origin of this receptor is a woman aged 40 to 50 in good health. Some clones in this sample may be carry-over from other donors' samples. The rearrangement joins TRBV4-1 to TRBJ1-1; possibly TRBD1 for D (5 bases). Input material: PBMCs. The CDR3 region is CASSHFPPAAGGTEAFF. CDR3 DNA: TGCGCCAGCAGCCACTTTCCCCCCGCCGCGGGGGGAACTGAAGCTTTCTTT.